This T cell receptor (beta chain) derives from a study of blood T cells in healthy people across ages. Study results and limitations: As age increased, TCR beta diversity per million T cells fell in a roughly linear fashion.

Russia was home to the donors, healthy Caucasian individuals aged about 6 to 90. There were at least 6 micrograms of total RNA extracted from every sample. J gave up 5 bases and V 7 bases, and 4 bases lay outside the gene matches. This CDR3 is 12 amino acids long. Next came a second PCR, run for about 6 to 12 cycles, which used a sample-barcoded 5' primer along with a J-beta primer mix. MiXCR, run by TCRdb on the 5' RACE reads, gives a single entry per CDR3 protein. The sample contains hundreds of thousands of distinct CDR3 sequences, 55% to 75% of which appear only once. On this clonotype: Its cognate antigen is unknown.

This TCR derives from a man aged 30 to 39 in good health. The source material was blood. V gene TRBV12-3 or TRBV12-4 combines with J gene TRBJ1-1, with 7 bases fitting TRBD1. The CDR3 sequence is CASTLTGTEAFF. CDR3 DNA: TGTGCCAGCACCTTGACAGGGACTGAAGCTTTCTTT.